The sequence of this T cell receptor beta chain was determined in a study of T cell repertoires in cytomegalovirus infection. Study-level results: HLA-C-restricted CMV-specific TCR beta clonotypes were dominant in the ex vivo response. Pooled public TCR beta family frequency picked out CMV carriers with the relevant HLA.

TCRdb recomputed calls from the reads with MiXCR, one row per CDR3 protein. The sample holds around 250,000 distinct CDR3 sequences, about a sixth seen once. This CDR3 spans 12 amino acids. Per the germline V gene, CDR1 is MNHEY and CDR2 is SMNVEV (reference sequence). V gave up 10 bases and J gave up 10 bases, with 20 bases separating them. As concerns this clonotype: Its antigen is undetermined.

Sequenced input: CD8+ T cells from PBMCs. This rearrangement joins TRBV27 to TRBJ2-7, with D hard to call. This receptor was identified in a human donor in good health (CMV status not recorded). Some clones in this sample may be carry-over from other donors' samples. CDR3 in DNA: TGTGCCACATCACCCTGGGGTGGAGAACAGTACTTC. It translates to CATSPWGGEQYF.